This section outlines one TCR beta chain sequence together with its context. Its antigen remains unknown. The V end was cut by 3 bases, the J end by 2 bases, with 10 bases between. CDR3 length equals 14 residues. Germline loops: CDR1 LGHNA, CDR2 YNFKEQ. These data originate in a study of CD8 T cells in Susac syndrome. Study summary: Patients with Susac syndrome were therapy-naive, on corticosteroids, or on intravenous immunoglobulin alone at the time that blood was drawn. The study, taken as a whole, reports: Clonal expansion was absent from the CD4+ T cell repertoires in Susac syndrome. Only a relatively small number of individuals were included in the TCR sequencing and HLA analysis.

A quantity of 0.5 to 1 ug RNA underwent reverse transcription using random hexamers. Amplification of TCR beta CDR3 by immunoSEQ multiplex PCR spanned 54 Vbeta and 13 Jbeta. TCRdb recomputed calls from the immunoSEQ multiplex PCR reads with MiXCR, one row per CDR3 protein. The repertoire holds around 170,000 distinct CDR3 sequences, with approximately 96% as singletons. Sequenced material: CD4+ T cells from PBMCs. This receptor was taken from a human donor with Susac syndrome. The V and J genes are TRBV4-2 and TRBJ2-5; D might be TRBD1 (6 bases). The CDR3 here is CASSQRQGQETQYF. CDR3 nucleotides: TGTGCCAGCAGCCAGAGGCAGGGGCAAGAGACCCAGTACTTC.